This TCR beta chain was captured in a study of cytotoxic CD8 clonotypes in ibrutinib-treated CLL. On the study more broadly: With a range of 6 to 36, the median treatment time before response samples were taken was more than nine months. Findings of the study overall: There were few public clonotypes, and on treatment they contracted or stayed stable.

In this sample, this clone turned up once. Its target is not known. Germline CDR1 and CDR2: LNHDA and SQIVND (reference sequence). Trimming removed 3 bases at V and 3 bases at J, with 11 bases between. CDR3 size: 14 residues. TCR beta library input comprised roughly 2 micrograms of genomic DNA from cryopreserved PBMCs. Sequencing used immunoSEQ multiplex PCR; TCRdb keeps in-frame clones, though not all of them. This table has 100,000 to 150,000 clones, 80% to 90% appearing once. The specimen comprised PBMCs, sampled after 24 months of ibrutinib treatment. This rearrangement joins TRBV19 to TRBJ1-1; maybe TRBD1 (5 bases). The sequence came from a human donor with chronic lymphocytic leukemia. Here the CDR3 DNA reads TGTGCCAGTAGTATGGGGGTCGGGTACACTGAAGCTTTCTTT. Protein sequence: CASSMGVGYTEAFF.